The 30 T cell receptor beta chains reported below all come from one sample, sequenced in a study of blood T cell repertoires in COVID-19. Profiled with immunoSEQ multiplex PCR; TCRdb holds only in-frame clones, not every one. This table holds 45,000 to 60,000 clones, 80% to 90% found once. Input material: peripheral blood. These receptors were obtained from a woman of 80 years or more with acute or convalescent COVID-19.

V usage is TRBV5-1 and J usage is TRBJ2-2; D may be TRBD1 (6 bases). V lost 4 bases, J lost 6 bases, and 13 bases lay in between. The CDR3 is made up of 14 amino acids. Germline V gene sequence: CDR1 SGHRS, CDR2 YFSETQ. CDR3 in amino acids: CASSPRQAAGELFF. CDR3 coding DNA: TGCGCCAGCAGCCCCCGACAGGCTGCCGGGGAGCTGTTTTTT.

The rearrangement links TRBV23-1 to TRBJ2-7; 8 nucleotides match TRBD2. TRBV23-1 is assigned to the ORF class and has an uncertain function. The CDR3 has 18 amino acids. V dropped 2 bases and J dropped 3; count of bases not matched to a gene: 15. The CDR3 loop is CASSQPARGGVSFYEQYF. The CDR3 DNA reads TGCGCCAGCAGTCAACCTGCCCGGGGGGGGGTCTCGTTCTACGAGCAGTACTTC.

The rearrangement uses TRBV5-5 and TRBJ1-2, with 9 bases lining up with TRBD1. V lost 4 bases, J lost 8 bases, and 6 bases stayed unmatched. The length of the CDR3 is 13 residues. In germline, CDR1 is SGHKS, CDR2 YYEKEE (reference sequence). The CDR3 here is CASSVQGAEGYTF. The CDR3 DNA is TGTGCCAGCAGCGTACAGGGGGCGGAGGGCTACACCTTC.

V and J are TRBV5-1 and TRBJ1-5; D uncertain. CDR1 is SGHRS, CDR2 YFSETQ, per germline. Trimming took off 0 bases at V and 0 bases at J, with 4 bases between the two ends. This CDR3 comprises 14 residues. CDR3 sequence: CASSLGGSNQPQHF. CDR3 coding DNA: TGCGCCAGCAGCTTGGGCGGTAGCAATCAGCCCCAGCATTTT.

This chain connects TRBV7-9 to TRBJ2-5; tentative D call: TRBD2 (6 bases). The CDR3 is 14 residues long. The V and J ends lost 11 bases and 3 bases respectively, with 19 bases between them. Germline V gene data show CDR1 as SEHNR and CDR2 as FQNEAQ (reference sequence). The DNA for the CDR3 is TGTGCCGGTCTTGGATCGGGGGTAAAAGAGACCCAGTACTTC. It specifies CAGLGSGVKETQYF.

This chain connects TRBV5-1 to TRBJ1-6; no reliable D call. Germline CDR1 reads SGHRS; CDR2 reads YFSETQ. The CDR3 runs 17 residues. V was clipped by 0 bases and J by 0 bases, with 10 bases between them. CDR3 sequence reads: CASSLDGVSSYNSPLHF. For the CDR3, the DNA is TGCGCCAGCAGCTTGGATGGAGTCAGCTCCTATAATTCACCCCTCCACTTT.

The gene calls are TRBV5-6 and TRBJ2-5, with D tentatively TRBD1 (6 bases). Trimming left V 2 bases short and J 4 bases short, with 18 bases between. Germline V gives CDR1 SGHDT, CDR2 YYEEEE. The CDR3 extends over 16 amino acids. The CDR3 DNA sequence: TGTGCCAGCAGCTTCCGCCCGAGCAGGGGTCGAGAGACCCAGTACTTC. Translation gives CASSFRPSRGRETQYF.

CDR3 DNA: TGTGCCAGCAGCGTCCGGGACAGGGGGACCGGGGAGCTGTTTTTT. It translates to CASSVRDRGTGELFF. The V call is TRBV9, the J call TRBJ2-2; 11 bases line up with TRBD1. V lost 2 bases, J lost 5 bases, and 2 bases stayed unmatched. From germline, CDR1 is SGDLS and CDR2 YYNGEE. CDR3 length: 15 residues.

The chain combines TRBV11-2 with TRBJ1-6, with TRBD1 matching 9 bases. Germline values: CDR1 SGHAT, CDR2 FQNNGV. Trimming removed 5 bases from V and 0 bases from J; junction bases left unmatched: 8. CDR3 length: 18 residues. The CDR3 DNA follows: TGTGCCAGCAGCAAGGGACAGGGCGCGAGCTCCTATAATTCACCCCTCCACTTT. Translation: CASSKGQGASSYNSPLHF.

V is TRBV19 and J is TRBJ1-4, with D perhaps TRBD1 (6 bases). CDR1 and CDR2 (germline): LNHDA, SQIVND (reference sequence). Trimming took off 3 bases at V and 3 bases at J, with 11 bases between the two ends. The CDR3 is 15 residues long. The CDR3: CASSIGGGSNEKLFF. The CDR3 DNA is TGTGCCAGTAGTATCGGTGGGGGCTCTAATGAAAAACTGTTTTTT.

The chain carries TRBV7-2 and TRBJ1-2, with D perhaps matching TRBD1 (5 bases). Germline V gene data show CDR1 as SGHTA and CDR2 as FQGNSA. The V end lost 10 bases, the J end lost 5 bases, and 17 bases lay between the germline ends. CDR3 length equals 13 residues. The CDR3 loop is CATSTETVYGYTF. CDR3 coding DNA: TGTGCCACTTCGACAGAAACAGTGTATGGCTACACCTTC.

The V and J genes are TRBV2 and TRBJ1-3, with D uncertain. Germline-derived CDR1 and CDR2 are SNHLY and FYNNEI. Trimming pared 8 bases from V and 0 bases from J, leaving 8 bases between. This CDR3 contains 13 residues. The CDR3 sequence: CASGRLSGNTIYF. DNA of the CDR3: TGTGCCAGCGGGAGACTCTCTGGAAACACCATATATTTT.

The J gene is TRBJ2-3, the V gene TRBV27, with 7 bases identical to TRBD1. The germline CDR1 and CDR2 sequences are MNHEY and SMNVEV (reference sequence). CDR3 size: 15 residues. J was trimmed by 2 bases and V by 5 bases; bases with no gene match: 7. As DNA, the CDR3 is TGTGCCAGCAGTGCCACGGGACAGCACACAGATACGCAGTATTTT. It codes for CASSATGQHTDTQYF.

The J gene is TRBJ1-2, the V gene TRBV12-3 or TRBV12-4; D remains unclear. With 6 bases removed from V and 7 bases from J, the gap between germline ends came to 9 bases. The length of the CDR3 is 11 residues. CDR3 sequence reads: CASSPPVGYTF. CDR3 sequence (DNA): TGTGCCAGCAGCCCCCCGGTTGGCTACACCTTC.

This chain links TRBV3-1 (or the pseudogene TRBV3-2) with TRBJ1-5; no reliable D call. The germline V gene has CDR1 LGHDT and CDR2 YNNKEL (reference sequence). V lost 2 bases and J lost 7, with 12 bases in between. There are 14 residues in the CDR3. The CDR3 loop reads CASSQSGSRQPQHF. The CDR3 DNA sequence: TGTGCCAGCAGCCAAAGTGGGTCTAGGCAGCCCCAGCATTTT.

In its sample, this clone was seen a few times. This sequence joins TRBV10-3 and TRBJ1-2; D call uncertain. Germline V gene sequence: CDR1 ENHRY, CDR2 SYGVKD. CDR3 length: 14 residues. V was pared by 3 bases and J by 7 bases, with 15 bases between. CDR3 bases: TGTGCCATCAGTGACCATGGAGGGTTAAGTGGCTACACCTTC. The encoded protein is CAISDHGGLSGYTF.

V and J are TRBV6-6 and TRBJ1-1; D not resolved. The CDR3 sequence is 12 residues long. Germline V gene sequence: CDR1 MNHNY, CDR2 SVGAGI (reference sequence). The germline V and J ends were trimmed by 5 bases and 3 bases, with 7 bases remaining between them. The CDR3 is CASSLRDTEAFF. In DNA, the CDR3 is TGTGCCAGCAGTCTCCGGGACACTGAAGCTTTCTTT.

The chain recombines TRBV9 with TRBJ1-2; 9 bases line up with TRBD1. This CDR3 region has 15 residues. After removal of 3 bases from V and 5 bases from J, the junction contained 8 bases not matched to a gene. Germline V gene lookup returns CDR1 SGDLS and CDR2 YYNGEE. CDR3 DNA sequence: TGTGCCAGCAGCGCGGGACAGGGAGTCCGATATGGCTACACCTTC. Translated: CASSAGQGVRYGYTF.

This clone was counted between two and nine times. V gene TRBV30 combines with J gene TRBJ1-2; TRBD1 might be the D (5 bases). This CDR3 has 14 amino acids. Germline CDR1 is GTSNPN and CDR2 is SVGIG (reference sequence). V lost 1 base to trimming and J lost 1 base, with 10 bases between them. The CDR3: CAWSAGIDNYGYTF. CDR3 sequence (DNA): TGTGCCTGGAGTGCAGGGATTGATAACTATGGCTACACCTTC.

This clone was counted a few times. The genes are TRBV6-5 and TRBJ1-3; no reliable D call. The germline V gene has CDR1 MNHEY and CDR2 SVGAGI. V lost 6 bases and J lost 3, with 9 bases in between. The length of the CDR3 is 13 residues. DNA for the CDR3: TGTGCCAGCAGATCAACGGGTGGAAACACCATATATTTT. Translation gives CASRSTGGNTIYF.

The V call is TRBV18, the J call TRBJ1-1, with a tentative D call TRBD1 (6 bases). This CDR3 is 14 amino acids long. Trimming took off 5 bases at V and 2 bases at J, with 12 bases between the two ends. Germline values: CDR1 KGHSH, CDR2 LQKENI. The CDR3 coding sequence is TGTGCCAGCTCAGAAAGCAGGGGTAACACTGAAGCTTTCTTT. Encoded protein: CASSESRGNTEAFF.

The chain links TRBV28 to TRBJ1-3; 8 nucleotides align to TRBD1. Germline assignment: CDR1 MDHEN and CDR2 SYDVKM. CDR3 length: 15 residues. Trimming took 5 bases from V and 4 from J; bases not matched to a gene: 7. The CDR3 nucleotides are TGTGCCAGCAGTCCCCAGGGGGCAAGAGGAAACACCATATATTTT. Its translation is CASSPQGARGNTIYF.

The chain employs TRBV18 and TRBJ1-2; no definite D call. V dropped 3 bases and J dropped 0 bases, with 11 bases sitting between them. This CDR3 region has 15 residues. CDR1 KGHSH and CDR2 LQKENI come from the germline V gene. CDR3 sequence reads: CASSPNLSANYGYTF. CDR3 coding DNA: TGTGCCAGCTCACCTAATTTATCAGCTAACTATGGCTACACCTTC.

This clone has just one count. The chain joins TRBV6-5 to TRBJ1-1, with 9 positions matching TRBD1. Germline-derived CDR1 and CDR2 are MNHEY and SVGAGI. J was trimmed by 4 bases and V by 6 bases; bases with no gene match: 0. The CDR3 totals 12 residues. CDR3 DNA sequence: TGTGCCAGCAGGGACAGGGGCACTGAAGCTTTCTTT. Encoded protein: CASRDRGTEAFF.

The genes are TRBV30 and TRBJ2-1; a weak D match, TRBD1 (5 bases). Germline V CDR1 and CDR2: GTSNPN, SVGIG (reference sequence). The CDR3 length is 13 residues. The V gene lost 5 bases and the J gene lost 6 bases, with 14 bases spanning the gap. CDR3 DNA: TGTGCCTGGTCCGCGGACAAAATCAATGAGCAGTTCTTC. Translating it yields CAWSADKINEQFF. The full variable domain, rest sourced from reference TRBV30 and TRBJ2-1, is SQTIHQWPATLVQPVGSPLSLECTVEGTSNPNLYWYRQAAGRGLQLLFYSVGIGQISSEVPQNLSASRPQDRQFILSSKKLLLSDSGFYLCAWSADKINEQFFGPGTRLTVL.

The V gene is TRBV5-5, the J gene TRBJ2-5; TRBD2 matches 7 bases. V lost 0 bases to trimming and J lost 5 bases; unmatched junction nucleotides: 10. Germline lookup yields CDR1 SGHKS and CDR2 YYEKEE (reference sequence). The CDR3 loop spans 16 amino acids. The CDR3 DNA reads TGTGCCAGCAGCTTGGGAGGGGCAGAGGGAGGGGAGACCCAGTACTTC. It specifies CASSLGGAEGGETQYF. Complete variable domain (other parts from reference TRBV5-5 and TRBJ2-5): DAGVTQSPTHLIKTRGQQVTLRCSPISGHKSVSWYQQVLGQGPQFIFQYYEKEERGRGNFPDRFSARQFPNYSSELNVNALLLGDSALYLCASSLGGAEGGETQYFGPGTRLLVL.

The chain is built from TRBV12-3 or TRBV12-4 and TRBJ1-6, with 7 bases fitting TRBD1. The V segment lost 7 bases and the J segment 14 bases; nucleotides outside the gene matches: 11. The CDR3 has 13 amino acids. This chain's CDR3 is CASTPHRGGTLHF. The CDR3 DNA reads TGTGCCAGCACCCCCCACAGGGGCGGCACCCTCCACTTT.

The genes are TRBV3-1 (or the pseudogene TRBV3-2) and TRBJ2-1, with a weak D call TRBD2 (5 bases). V dropped 0 bases and J dropped 6 bases, with 15 bases sitting between them. CDR1 LGHDT and CDR2 YNNKEL come from the germline V gene (reference sequence). This CDR3 is built from 16 residues. This chain's CDR3 is CASSQESSIKGNEQFF. CDR3 bases: TGTGCCAGCAGCCAAGAATCTAGCATTAAAGGCAATGAGCAGTTCTTC.

The sample holds one count of this clone. This CDR3 reads CASSLTRGKTEAFF. In nucleotides, the CDR3 is TGTGCCAGCAGCCTTACCAGGGGAAAGACTGAAGCTTTCTTT. The chain is built from TRBV7-2 and TRBJ1-1; a weak D match, TRBD1 (6 bases). This CDR3 is 14 amino acids long. From germline, CDR1 is SGHTA and CDR2 FQGNSA. V was cut by 5 bases and J by 5 bases, with 15 bases left in between.

This chain connects TRBV19 to TRBJ2-1; D is possibly TRBD1 (6 bases). CDR1 LNHDA and CDR2 SQIVND come from the germline V gene (reference sequence). V lost 4 bases, J lost 6 bases, and 10 bases lay in between. This CDR3 has 13 amino acids. CDR3 loop: CASSTDRSNEQFF. The DNA for the CDR3 is TGTGCCAGTAGTACTGACAGGTCCAATGAGCAGTTCTTC.